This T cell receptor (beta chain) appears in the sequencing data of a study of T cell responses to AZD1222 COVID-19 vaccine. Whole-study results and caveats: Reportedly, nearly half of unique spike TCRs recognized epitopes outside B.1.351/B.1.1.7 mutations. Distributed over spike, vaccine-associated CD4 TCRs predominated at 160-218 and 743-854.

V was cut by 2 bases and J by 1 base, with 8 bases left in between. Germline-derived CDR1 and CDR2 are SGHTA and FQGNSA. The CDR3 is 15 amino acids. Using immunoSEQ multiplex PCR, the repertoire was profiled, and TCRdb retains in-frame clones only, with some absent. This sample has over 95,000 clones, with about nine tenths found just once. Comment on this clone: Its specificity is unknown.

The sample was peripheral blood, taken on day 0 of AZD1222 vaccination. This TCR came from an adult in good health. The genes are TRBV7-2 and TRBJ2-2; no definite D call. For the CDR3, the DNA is TGTGCCAGCAGCTTATTTGACGGGAACACCGGGGAGCTGTTTTTT. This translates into CASSLFDGNTGELFF.